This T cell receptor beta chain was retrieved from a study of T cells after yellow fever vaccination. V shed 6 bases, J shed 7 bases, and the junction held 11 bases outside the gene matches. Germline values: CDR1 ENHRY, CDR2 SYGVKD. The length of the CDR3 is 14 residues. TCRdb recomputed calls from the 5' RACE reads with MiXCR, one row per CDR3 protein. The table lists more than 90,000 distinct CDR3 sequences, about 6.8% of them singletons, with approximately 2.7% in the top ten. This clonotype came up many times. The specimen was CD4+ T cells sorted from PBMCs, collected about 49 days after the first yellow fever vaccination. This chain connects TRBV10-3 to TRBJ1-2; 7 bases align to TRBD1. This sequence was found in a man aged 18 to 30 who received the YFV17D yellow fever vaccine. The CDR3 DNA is TGTGCCATCAGAGCCCCCGGGACAGACACTGGCTACACCTTC. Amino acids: CAIRAPGTDTGYTF.